This TCR beta chain stems from a study of T cell changes during pregnancy in multiple sclerosis. Germline CDR1 and CDR2: MGHDK and SYGVNS. CDR3 length: 15 residues. V was trimmed by 6 bases and J by 1 base, leaving 15 bases between them. Generated by immunoSEQ multiplex PCR, the TCRdb table keeps only in-frame clones and is missing some. The sample consists of tens of thousands of clones, around 92% of them appearing once. The clonotype originates from a female donor with multiple sclerosis, enrolled in a pregnancy study. V gene TRBV25-1 combines with J gene TRBJ2-5, with a weak D call TRBD1 (8 bases). Sequencing was performed on CD4+ T cells from peripheral blood mononuclear cells, taken after pregnancy. As DNA, the CDR3 is TGTGCCAGCAGCATGTACAGGGGGGGCCAAGAGACCCAGTACTTC. Its protein is CASSMYRGGQETQYF.